These 18 T cell receptor beta chains were all obtained from the same sample, sequenced in a study of neurological immune-mediated disorders. This sample's time point: longitudinal time-point 2. One entry per CDR3 protein results from TCRdb running MiXCR on the 5' RACE reads. The sample lists more than 30,000 distinct CDR3 sequences, more than 10% seen once, with less than 2.5% in the top ten. The source material was PBMCs. Every receptor here comes from a woman in her forties in good health.

This clonotype occurred many times. This chain uses TRBV14 with TRBJ2-1; 9 bases map to TRBD2. CDR1 is SGHDN, CDR2 FVKESK, per germline. The CDR3 consists of 15 residues. Trimming at V came to 3 bases and at J to 10 bases, leaving 10 bases not matched to a gene. The CDR3 nucleotides are TGTGCCAGCAGCCAGGGACTAGCAGGAGTCCGGGAGCAGTTCTTC. It encodes CASSQGLAGVREQFF.

This clonotype was seen at least ten times. J is TRBJ2-5 and V is TRBV6-2 or TRBV6-3; D ambiguous. The ends were cut back, 6 bases at V and 1 base at J, with 6 bases in the middle. The germline CDR1 and CDR2 sequences are MNHEY and SVGEGT. This CDR3 is 12 amino acids long. Written as DNA, the CDR3 is TGTGCCAGCAGAGACCCCCAAGAGACCCAGTACTTC. Protein: CASRDPQETQYF.

The sample holds many counts of this clonotype. The chain uses TRBV5-1 and TRBJ2-7; maybe TRBD1 (5 bases). CDR1 is SGHRS and CDR2 is YFSETQ in the germline V gene. This CDR3 spans 14 amino acids. The V gene lost 3 bases and the J gene lost 2 bases, with 12 bases spanning the gap. Written as DNA, the CDR3 is TGCGCCAGCAGCTCGACAGTGCCCGCCTACGAGCAGTACTTC. Protein: CASSSTVPAYEQYF.

A remark on this clonotype: The junction differs from germline at one of its ends, possibly a read error. The V call is TRBV6-6, the J call TRBJ1-1; 7 positions match TRBD1. CDR1 and CDR2 from the germline V gene are MNHNY and SVGAGI (reference sequence). The CDR3 is 14 residues long. The CDR3: CASIKGATDTEASF. CDR3 coding DNA: TGTGCCAGCATAAAGGGGGCAACGGACACTGAAGCTTCCTTT.

As for this clonotype: This may come from a read error, since a much larger clone is one base off. The CDR3: CASSYLSGRANGELFF. CDR3 in DNA: TGCGCCAGCAGCTACCTTAGCGGGAGGGCCAACGGGGAGCTGTTTTTT. V usage is TRBV5-1 and J usage is TRBJ2-2; 11 bases match TRBD2. Looked up from germline, CDR1 is SGHRS and CDR2 is YFSETQ. The CDR3 consists of 16 residues. Unmatched junction bases numbered 8, after V lost 3 bases and J lost 7 bases.

This clonotype has at least ten counts. V gene TRBV29-1 combines with J gene TRBJ1-5; perhaps TRBD1 as D (5 bases). The CDR3 length is 15 residues. V was cut by 2 bases and J by 0 bases, with 11 bases left in between. CDR1 and CDR2 (germline): SQVTM, ANQGSEA. The CDR3 protein is CSVETETDSNQPQHF. CDR3 nucleotides: TGCAGCGTTGAAACTGAGACAGATAGCAATCAGCCCCAGCATTTT.

The sample holds many counts of this clonotype. The chain is built from TRBV5-1 and TRBJ1-3; 11 bases agree with TRBD1. The CDR3 has 18 residues. J lost 0 bases, V lost 3 bases, and 8 bases had no gene match. Germline V gives CDR1 SGHRS, CDR2 YFSETQ. The CDR3 reads CASSYSGTGGSSGNTIYF. CDR3 DNA: TGCGCCAGCAGCTATTCCGGGACAGGGGGTAGCTCTGGAAACACCATATATTTT.

This clonotype was counted many times. The J gene is TRBJ1-5, the V gene TRBV7-8; unclear D gene. Germline CDR1 SGHVS, CDR2 FQNEAQ. The CDR3 sequence is 13 residues long. Trimming removed 4 bases at V and 2 bases at J, with 6 bases between. The CDR3 here is CASSWAGNQPQHF. CDR3 in DNA: TGTGCCAGCAGCTGGGCGGGCAATCAGCCCCAGCATTTT.

There are many counts of this clonotype. The genes are TRBV5-1 and TRBJ2-3; D call uncertain. This CDR3 is 15 amino acids long. Germline V gene data show CDR1 as SGHRS and CDR2 as YFSETQ. Trimming pared 0 bases from V and 2 bases from J, leaving 10 bases between. CDR3 DNA: TGCGCCAGCAGCTTGGCGACGGCTTCCACAGATACGCAGTATTTT. Amino acid sequence: CASSLATASTDTQYF.

As regards this clonotype: A much larger clonotype is one base distant, so this may be a read error. This chain connects TRBV6-4 to TRBJ2-1; D unresolved. V lost 2 bases and J 6 bases, leaving 11 bases between the germline ends. Germline V gene data show CDR1 as MRHNA and CDR2 as SNTAGT. There are 14 residues in the CDR3. CDR3 bases: TGTGCCAGCAGTGACCTCGCGAGAGGCAATGAGCAGTTCTTC. Amino acid sequence: CASSDLARGNEQFF.

This chain connects TRBV7-2 to TRBJ1-2; D may be TRBD1 (5 bases). V was trimmed by 0 bases and J by 5 bases, leaving 16 bases between them. The germline gives CDR1 SGHTA, CDR2 FQGNSA. This CDR3 spans 16 amino acids. CDR3 region: CASSLAASGTYYGYTF. In DNA, the CDR3 is TGTGCCAGCAGCTTAGCCGCCTCCGGGACCTATTATGGCTACACCTTC. Supplemented by reference TRBV7-2 and TRBJ1-2, the full variable domain reads GAGVSQSPSNKVTEKGKDVELRCDPISGHTALYWYRQSLGQGLEFLIYFQGNSAPDKSGLPSDRFSAERTGGSVSTLTIQRTQQEDSAVYLCASSLAASGTYYGYTFGSGTRLTVV.

This clonotype has a count of ten or more. The chain uses TRBV14 and TRBJ1-6, with D maybe TRBD1 (5 bases). Germline CDR1 reads SGHDN; CDR2 reads FVKESK. Deletions cut 4 bases from V and 9 bases from J, with 16 bases between. The length of the CDR3 is 15 residues. CDR3 DNA: TGTGCCAGCAGCCCCGCGGCCAGGGCCGGTTCACCCCTCCACTTT. Translating gives CASSPAARAGSPLHF.

At least ten counts were recorded for this clonotype. The genes are TRBV29-1 and TRBJ2-3; possibly TRBD1 for D (5 bases). This CDR3 has 16 amino acids. V gave up 1 base and J gave up 5 bases, with 19 bases separating them. Germline V gives CDR1 SQVTM, CDR2 ANQGSEA. The CDR3 region is CSVEVLDRFIIDTQYF. The CDR3 DNA is TGCAGCGTTGAAGTTTTAGACAGATTTATCATAGATACGCAGTATTTT.

Turning to this clonotype: This may come from a read error, since a much larger clone is one base off. The rearrangement links TRBV7-9 to TRBJ1-4; 9 bases match TRBD1. This CDR3 is built from 16 residues. Germline-derived CDR1 and CDR2 are SEHNR and FQNEAQ (reference sequence). V lost 5 bases and J lost 2; bases outside the gene matches: 6. The CDR3 DNA reads TGTGCCAGCAGCGCAGGACAGGGGTCGACTAATGAAAAACTGTTTTTT. Translation: CASSAGQGSTNEKLFF.

This clonotype was found many times. The chain has TRBV10-3 and TRBJ2-1, with 8 positions matching TRBD2. This CDR3 is 14 amino acids long. Losses at the gene ends were 6 bases for V and 7 bases for J; bases not matched to a gene: 8. CDR1 is ENHRY, CDR2 SYGVKD, per germline. This chain's CDR3 is CAIRSTSGGNEQFF. The CDR3, as DNA: TGTGCCATCAGGAGTACTAGCGGCGGGAATGAGCAGTTCTTC.

This clonotype has ten or more counts. CDR3 in DNA: TGTGCCAGCTCACCCGGGGCCCTGGGGCAGAACTATGGCTACACCTTC. It translates to CASSPGALGQNYGYTF. The chain couples TRBV18 to TRBJ1-2; weak D call: TRBD1 (5 bases). Trimming removed 3 bases at V and 2 bases at J, with 16 bases between. The CDR3 spans 16 residues. Germline loops: CDR1 KGHSH, CDR2 LQKENI.

Many counts were recorded for this clonotype. The V gene is TRBV18, the J gene TRBJ1-5, with unresolved D. The length of the CDR3 is 15 residues. Germline V gene lookup returns CDR1 KGHSH and CDR2 LQKENI. V was trimmed by 2 bases and J by 3 bases, leaving 11 bases between them. CDR3 amino acids: CASSPGSDYNQPQHF. CDR3 DNA sequence: TGTGCCAGCTCACCAGGGTCGGACTACAATCAGCCCCAGCATTTT. Supplemented by reference TRBV18 and TRBJ1-5, the full variable domain reads NAGVMQNPRHLVRRRGQEARLRCSPMKGHSHVYWYRQLPEEGLKFMVYLQKENIIDESGMPKERFSAEFPKEGPSILRIQQVVRGDSAAYFCASSPGSDYNQPQHFGDGTRLSIL.

This clonotype was seen at least ten times. The chain joins TRBV6-6 to TRBJ1-2; 9 bases fit TRBD1. The germline V gene has CDR1 MNHNY and CDR2 SVGAGI (reference sequence). The V and J ends lost 6 bases and 4 bases, in that order; junction bases with no gene match: 9. This CDR3 is 15 amino acids long. The chain's CDR3 is CASSRPGQGLYGYTF. CDR3 DNA sequence: TGTGCCAGCAGCCGACCGGGACAGGGTCTCTATGGCTACACCTTC.